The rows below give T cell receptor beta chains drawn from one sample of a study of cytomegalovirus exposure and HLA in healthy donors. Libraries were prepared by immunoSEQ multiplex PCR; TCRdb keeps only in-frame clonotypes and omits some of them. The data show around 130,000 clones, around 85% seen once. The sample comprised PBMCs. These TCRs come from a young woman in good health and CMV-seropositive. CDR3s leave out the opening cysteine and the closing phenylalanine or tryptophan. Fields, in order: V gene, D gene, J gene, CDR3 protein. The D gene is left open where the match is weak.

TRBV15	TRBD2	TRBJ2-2	ATSRGLADNTGELF
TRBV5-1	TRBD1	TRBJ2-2	ASSSRGQGTAGELF
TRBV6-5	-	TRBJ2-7	ASSPFQGSRYEQY
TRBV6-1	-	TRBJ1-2	ASSEFRGIKGYT
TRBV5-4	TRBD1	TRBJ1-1	ASSLGTGPPGAF
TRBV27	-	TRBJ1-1	ASSFGGAVGTEAF
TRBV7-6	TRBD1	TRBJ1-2	ASSSPRGTGDNYGYT
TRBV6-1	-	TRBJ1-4	ATWAQGEKLF
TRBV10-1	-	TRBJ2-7	ASSESPDGSERQY
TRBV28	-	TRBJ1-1	ASSLGPGDTEAF
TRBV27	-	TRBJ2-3	ASSFRINQDTQY
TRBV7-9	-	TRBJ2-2	ASSPRDTNTGELF
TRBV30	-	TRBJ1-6	AWNRQVNSPLH
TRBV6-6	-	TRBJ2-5	ASSSGETQY
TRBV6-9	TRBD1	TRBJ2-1	ASRRQGYRSYNEQF
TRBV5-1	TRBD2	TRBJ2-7	ASSSSGGPNQNEQY
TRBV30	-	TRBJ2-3	AWSLGSSSTDTQY
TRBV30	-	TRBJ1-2	AWSVGSPNYGYT
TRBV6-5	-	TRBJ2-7	ASSYAGPGAQY
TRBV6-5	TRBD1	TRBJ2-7	ASSYSWDRGEQY
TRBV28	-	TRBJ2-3	ASSLGLVDRTDTQY
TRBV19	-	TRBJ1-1	ASSIGVASGEAF
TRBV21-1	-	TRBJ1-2	ASSKTQRARYGYT
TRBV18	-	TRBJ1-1	ASSPPMNTEAF
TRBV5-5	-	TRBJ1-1	ASSLRQANLRGAF
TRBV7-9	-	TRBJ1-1	ASSLDGITEAF
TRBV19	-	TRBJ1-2	ASSSQGRSGYT
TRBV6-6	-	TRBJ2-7	ASSDGQGTQQY
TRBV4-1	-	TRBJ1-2	ASSAPGQGGYT
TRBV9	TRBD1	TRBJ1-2	ASSSGTDYGYT
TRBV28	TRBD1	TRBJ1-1	ASTGGGVGNTEAF
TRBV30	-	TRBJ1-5	AWSGLGSNQPQH
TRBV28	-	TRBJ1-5	ASSPWEGPQH
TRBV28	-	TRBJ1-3	ASSLHSGNTIY
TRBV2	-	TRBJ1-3	ASSEQEGYGNTIY
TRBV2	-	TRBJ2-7	ASSEALRTLLGGQY
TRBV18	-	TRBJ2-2	ASSPPIKGGAGGTGELF
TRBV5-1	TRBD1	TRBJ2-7	ASSLTTGSYEQY
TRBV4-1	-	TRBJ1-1	ASSQDRDNTEAF
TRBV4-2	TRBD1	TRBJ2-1	ASSQDRDSVNEQF
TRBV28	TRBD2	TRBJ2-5	ASTSGTSGFQETQY
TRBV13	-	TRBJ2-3	ASSLARKHTDTQY
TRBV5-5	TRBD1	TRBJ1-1	ASSFRVPGQGARNTEAF
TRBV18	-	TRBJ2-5	ASSPPAVLVETQY
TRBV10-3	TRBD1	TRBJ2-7	ATLQGGTYEQY
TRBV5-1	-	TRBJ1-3	ASSPDNGNTIY
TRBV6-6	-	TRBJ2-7	ASSNRGDSYEQY
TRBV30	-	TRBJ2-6	AFQGSSGANVLT
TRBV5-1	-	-	ASSLDEGRYEQY